This TCR beta chain comes out of a study of T cells in localized non-small cell lung cancer. Study-level results: Appearing in adjacent lung were a median about 60 of the top 100 tumor clones. Because only a single region of the tumor was sequenced, heterogeneity remains possible. Among the tissues sampled, uninvolved adjacent lung had the highest T cell clonality, above tumor.

Some clones are missing from TCRdb's copy, which holds only in-frame ones; the method was immunoSEQ multiplex PCR. In the table there are tens of thousands of clones, approximately 88% of which are singletons. About this clone itself: The antigen is undetermined.

The TCR originated in a woman between 35 and 70 years old with stage III lung adenocarcinoma. The sequencing used peripheral blood mononuclear cells, collected before any cancer treatment.

The chain's CDR3 is CASSLGPTRNTGELFF. The DNA for the CDR3 is TGTGCCAGCAGCTTAGGTCCTACTAGGAACACCGGGGAGCTGTTTTTT. The rearrangement uses TRBV7-2 and TRBJ2-2, with D possibly TRBD2 on 5 matching bases. From germline, CDR1 is SGHTA and CDR2 FQGNSA. V was trimmed by 1 base and J by 1 base, leaving 10 bases between them. The CDR3 consists of 16 residues.